This record covers a single TCR beta chain. Its antigen remains unknown. Blood sampling took place at baseline, cycle 4 day 1, and cycle 7 day 1. The data derive from a study of OX40 agonist ivuxolimab in advanced cancers. Looking at the study overall: Eligibility rules accepted prior anti-PD-1, anti-PD-L1 or anti-CTLA-4 therapy, and under 45% had some.

Findings and caveats of the study: At 0.1 to 3.0 mg/kg and by week 6, CD4+ and CD8+ T cells in the blood had expanded clonally.

The CDR3 covers 15 residues. Trimming stripped 5 bases from V and 0 bases from J, with 11 bases between. The germline V gene has CDR1 SSHAT and CDR2 FNYEAQ (reference sequence). Sequencing was performed with immunoSEQ multiplex PCR; in TCRdb, only in-frame clones are kept and a portion is missing. The table shows about 96,000 clones, with approximately 80% occurring only once. V and J are TRBV7-7 and TRBJ2-1; tentative D call: TRBD1 (5 bases). The clonotype was recovered from an adult with an advanced solid tumor such as melanoma, head and neck, liver or kidney cancer. Sample: CD4+ or CD8+ T cells sorted from blood, taken in a trial of the OX40 agonist ivuxolimab. The DNA for the CDR3 is TGTGCCAGCAGCCCGACAGAGAGCTCCTACAATGAGCAGTTCTTC. Translation: CASSPTESSYNEQFF.